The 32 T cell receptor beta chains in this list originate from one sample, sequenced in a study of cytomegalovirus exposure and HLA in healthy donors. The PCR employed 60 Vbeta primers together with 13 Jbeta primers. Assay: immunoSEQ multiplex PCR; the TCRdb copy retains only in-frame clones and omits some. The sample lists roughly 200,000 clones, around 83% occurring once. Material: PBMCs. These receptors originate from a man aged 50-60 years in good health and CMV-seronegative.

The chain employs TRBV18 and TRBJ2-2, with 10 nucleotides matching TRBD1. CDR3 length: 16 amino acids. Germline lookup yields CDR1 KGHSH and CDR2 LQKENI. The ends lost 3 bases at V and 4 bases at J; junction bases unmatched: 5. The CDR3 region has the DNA TGTGCCAGCTCACCTTCCGGGACAGGGGCCACCGGGGAGCTGTTTTTT. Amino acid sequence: CASSPSGTGATGELFF.

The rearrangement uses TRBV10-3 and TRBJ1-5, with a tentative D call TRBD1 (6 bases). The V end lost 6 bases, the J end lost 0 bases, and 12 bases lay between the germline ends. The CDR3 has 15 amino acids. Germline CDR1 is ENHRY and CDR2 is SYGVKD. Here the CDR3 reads CAISVGHLSNQPQHF. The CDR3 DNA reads TGTGCCATCAGCGTGGGACACCTTAGCAATCAGCCCCAGCATTTT.

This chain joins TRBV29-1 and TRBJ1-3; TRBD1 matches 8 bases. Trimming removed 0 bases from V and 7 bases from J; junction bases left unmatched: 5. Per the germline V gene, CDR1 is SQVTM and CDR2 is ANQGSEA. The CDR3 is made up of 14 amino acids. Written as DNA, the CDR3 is TGCAGCGTTGAAGAATGGGGACAGGTGAACACCATATATTTT. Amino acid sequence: CSVEEWGQVNTIYF.

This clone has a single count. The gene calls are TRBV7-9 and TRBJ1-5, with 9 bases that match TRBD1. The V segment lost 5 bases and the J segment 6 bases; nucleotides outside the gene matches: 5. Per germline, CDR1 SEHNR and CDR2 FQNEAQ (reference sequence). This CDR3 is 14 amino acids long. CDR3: CASSRTGDSQPQHF. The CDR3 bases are TGTGCCAGCAGCCGGACAGGGGATAGTCAGCCCCAGCATTTT.

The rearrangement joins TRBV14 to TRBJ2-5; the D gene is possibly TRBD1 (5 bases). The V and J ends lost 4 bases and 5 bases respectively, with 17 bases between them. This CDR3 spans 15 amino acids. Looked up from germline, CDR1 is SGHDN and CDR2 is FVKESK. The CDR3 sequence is CASSPLGRGSETQYF. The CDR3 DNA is TGTGCCAGCAGCCCCCTGGGAAGGGGATCGGAGACCCAGTACTTC.

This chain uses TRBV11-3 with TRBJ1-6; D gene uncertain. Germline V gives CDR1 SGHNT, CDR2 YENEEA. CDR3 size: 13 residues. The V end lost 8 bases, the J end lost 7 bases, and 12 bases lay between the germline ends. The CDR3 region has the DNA TGTGCCAGCTCAAACGGGTGGAATTCACCCCTCCACTTT. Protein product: CASSNGWNSPLHF.

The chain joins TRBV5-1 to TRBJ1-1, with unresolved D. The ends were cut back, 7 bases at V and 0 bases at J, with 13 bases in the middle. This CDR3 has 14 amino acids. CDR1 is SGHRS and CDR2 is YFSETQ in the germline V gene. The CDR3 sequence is CASAQRGLNTEAFF. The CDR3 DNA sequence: TGCGCCAGCGCACAAAGAGGGCTGAACACTGAAGCTTTCTTT.

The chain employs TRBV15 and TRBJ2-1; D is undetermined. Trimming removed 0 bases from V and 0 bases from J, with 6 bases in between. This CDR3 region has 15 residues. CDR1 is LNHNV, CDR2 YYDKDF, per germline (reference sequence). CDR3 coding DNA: TGTGCCACCAGCAGAGACCCGGGCTCCTACAATGAGCAGTTCTTC. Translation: CATSRDPGSYNEQFF.

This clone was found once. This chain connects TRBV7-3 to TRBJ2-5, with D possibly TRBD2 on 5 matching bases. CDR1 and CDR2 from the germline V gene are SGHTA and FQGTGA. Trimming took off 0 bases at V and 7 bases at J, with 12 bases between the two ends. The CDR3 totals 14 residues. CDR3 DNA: TGTGCCAGCAGCTTAACACCGGACTCTCGGACCCAGTACTTC. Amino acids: CASSLTPDSRTQYF.

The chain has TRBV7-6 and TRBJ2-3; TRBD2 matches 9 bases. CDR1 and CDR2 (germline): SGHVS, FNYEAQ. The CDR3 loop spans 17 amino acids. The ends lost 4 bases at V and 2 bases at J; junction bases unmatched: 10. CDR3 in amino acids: CASSSRLRGGDTDTQYF. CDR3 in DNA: TGTGCCAGCAGCTCTCGTTTGCGGGGGGGGGACACAGATACGCAGTATTTT.

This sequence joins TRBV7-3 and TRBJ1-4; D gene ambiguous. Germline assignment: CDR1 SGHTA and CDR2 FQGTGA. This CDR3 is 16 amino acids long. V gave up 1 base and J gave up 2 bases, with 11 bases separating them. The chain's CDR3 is CASSLNIHATNEKLFF. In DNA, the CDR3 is TGTGCCAGCAGCTTAAACATTCATGCCACTAATGAAAAACTGTTTTTT.

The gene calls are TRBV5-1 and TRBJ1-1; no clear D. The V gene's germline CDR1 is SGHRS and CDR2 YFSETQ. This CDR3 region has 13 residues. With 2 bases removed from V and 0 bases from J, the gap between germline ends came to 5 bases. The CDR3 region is CASSLYMNTEAFF. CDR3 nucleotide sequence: TGCGCCAGCAGCTTATACATGAACACTGAAGCTTTCTTT.

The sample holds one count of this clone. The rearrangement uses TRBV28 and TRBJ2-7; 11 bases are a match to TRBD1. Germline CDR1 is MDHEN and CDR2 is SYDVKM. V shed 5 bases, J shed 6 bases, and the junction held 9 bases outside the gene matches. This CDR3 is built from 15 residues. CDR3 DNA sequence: TGTGCCAGCAGTGGTCCGGGACAGGGGGTAGGCGAGCAGTACTTC. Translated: CASSGPGQGVGEQYF.

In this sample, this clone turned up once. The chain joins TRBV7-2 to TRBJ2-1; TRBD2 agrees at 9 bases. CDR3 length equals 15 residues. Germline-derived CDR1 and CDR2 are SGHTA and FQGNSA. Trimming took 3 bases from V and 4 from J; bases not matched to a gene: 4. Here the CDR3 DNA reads TGTGCCAGCAGCTTGGCTAGCGGGATATACAATGAGCAGTTCTTC. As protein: CASSLASGIYNEQFF.

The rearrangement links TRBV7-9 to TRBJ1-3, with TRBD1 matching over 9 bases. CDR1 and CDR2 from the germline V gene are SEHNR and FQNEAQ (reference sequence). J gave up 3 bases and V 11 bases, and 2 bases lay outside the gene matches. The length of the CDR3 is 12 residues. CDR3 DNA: TGTGCCGGGGACAGGGATGGAAACACCATATATTTT. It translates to CAGDRDGNTIYF.

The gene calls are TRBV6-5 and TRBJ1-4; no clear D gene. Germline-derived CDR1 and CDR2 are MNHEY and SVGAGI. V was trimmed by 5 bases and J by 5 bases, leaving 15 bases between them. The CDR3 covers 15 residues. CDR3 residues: CASSLSRPWNEKLFF. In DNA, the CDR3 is TGTGCCAGCAGTCTCTCGAGGCCCTGGAATGAAAAACTGTTTTTT.

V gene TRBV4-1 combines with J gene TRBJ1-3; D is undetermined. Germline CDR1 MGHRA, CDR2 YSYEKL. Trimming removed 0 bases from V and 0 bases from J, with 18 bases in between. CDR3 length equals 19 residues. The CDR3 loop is CASSQDSSVAGRSGNTIYF. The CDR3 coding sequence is TGCGCCAGCAGCCAAGATTCATCGGTGGCAGGCCGCTCTGGAAACACCATATATTTT.

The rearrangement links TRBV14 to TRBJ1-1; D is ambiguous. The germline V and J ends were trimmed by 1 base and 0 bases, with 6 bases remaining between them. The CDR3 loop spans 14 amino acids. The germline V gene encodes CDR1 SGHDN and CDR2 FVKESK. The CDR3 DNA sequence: TGTGCCAGCAGCCAAGCGGGGTTGAACACTGAAGCTTTCTTT. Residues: CASSQAGLNTEAFF.

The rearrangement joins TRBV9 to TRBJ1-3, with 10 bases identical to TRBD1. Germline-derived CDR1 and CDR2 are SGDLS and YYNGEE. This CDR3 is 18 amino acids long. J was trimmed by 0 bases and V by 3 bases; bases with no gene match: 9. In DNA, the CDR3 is TGTGCCAGCAGCGCTGCCCCGGGACAGGGGTCCTCTGGAAACACCATATATTTT. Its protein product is CASSAAPGQGSSGNTIYF.

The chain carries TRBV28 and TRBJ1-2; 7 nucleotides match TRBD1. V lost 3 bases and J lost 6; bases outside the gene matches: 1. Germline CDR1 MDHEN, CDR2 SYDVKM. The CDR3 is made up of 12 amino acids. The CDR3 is CASSLTGNGYTF. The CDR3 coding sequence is TGTGCCAGCAGTTTGACAGGGAATGGCTACACCTTC.

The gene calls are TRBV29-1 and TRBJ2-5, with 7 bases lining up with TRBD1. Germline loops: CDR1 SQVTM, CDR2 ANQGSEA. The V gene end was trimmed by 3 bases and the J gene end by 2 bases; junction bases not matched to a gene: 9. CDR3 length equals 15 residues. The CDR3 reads CSVDVGDSHQETQYF. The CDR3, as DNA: TGCAGCGTTGACGTTGGGGACAGTCATCAAGAGACCCAGTACTTC.

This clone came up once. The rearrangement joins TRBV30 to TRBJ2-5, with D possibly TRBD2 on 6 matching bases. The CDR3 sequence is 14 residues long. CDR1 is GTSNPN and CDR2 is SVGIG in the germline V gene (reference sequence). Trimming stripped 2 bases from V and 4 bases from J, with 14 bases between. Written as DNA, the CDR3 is TGTGCCTGGAGTATCTATAGGGGAGGAGAGACCCAGTACTTC. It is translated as CAWSIYRGGETQYF.

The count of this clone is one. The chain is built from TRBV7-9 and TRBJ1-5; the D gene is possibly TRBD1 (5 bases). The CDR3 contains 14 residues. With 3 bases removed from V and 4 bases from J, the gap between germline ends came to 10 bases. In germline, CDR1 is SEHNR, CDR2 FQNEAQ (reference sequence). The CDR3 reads CASSFAGVNQPQHF. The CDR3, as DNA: TGTGCCAGCAGCTTCGCGGGGGTAAATCAGCCCCAGCATTTT.

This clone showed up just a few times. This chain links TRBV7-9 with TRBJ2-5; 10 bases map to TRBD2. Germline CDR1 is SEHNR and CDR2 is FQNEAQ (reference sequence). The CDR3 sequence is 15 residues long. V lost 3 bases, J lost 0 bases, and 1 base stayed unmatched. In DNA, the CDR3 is TGTGCCAGCAGCTTGACTAGCGGGTACCAAGAGACCCAGTACTTC. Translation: CASSLTSGYQETQYF.

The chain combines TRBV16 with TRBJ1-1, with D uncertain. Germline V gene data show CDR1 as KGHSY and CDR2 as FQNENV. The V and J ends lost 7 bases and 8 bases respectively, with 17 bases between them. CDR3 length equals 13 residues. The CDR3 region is CASTPETRGEAFF. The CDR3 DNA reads TGTGCCAGCACCCCCGAGACCCGGGGAGAAGCTTTCTTT.

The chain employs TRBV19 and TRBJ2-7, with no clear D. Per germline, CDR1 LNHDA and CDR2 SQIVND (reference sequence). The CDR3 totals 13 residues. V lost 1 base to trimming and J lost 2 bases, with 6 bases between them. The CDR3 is CASSIGRAYEQYF. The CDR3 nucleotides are TGTGCCAGTAGTATAGGTCGTGCCTACGAGCAGTACTTC.

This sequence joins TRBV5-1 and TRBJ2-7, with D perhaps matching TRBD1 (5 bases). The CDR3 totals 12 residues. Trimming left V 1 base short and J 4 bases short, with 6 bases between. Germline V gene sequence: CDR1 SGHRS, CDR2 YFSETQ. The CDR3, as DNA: TGCGCCAGCAGCTTGAACAGGTACGAGCAGTACTTC. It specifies CASSLNRYEQYF.

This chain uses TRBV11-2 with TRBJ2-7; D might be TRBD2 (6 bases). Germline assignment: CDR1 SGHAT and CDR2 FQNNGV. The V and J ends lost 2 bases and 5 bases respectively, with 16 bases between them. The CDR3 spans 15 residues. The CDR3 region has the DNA TGTGCCAGCAGCTTAAGAACTTGGGGGACTCACGAGCAGTACTTC. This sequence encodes CASSLRTWGTHEQYF.

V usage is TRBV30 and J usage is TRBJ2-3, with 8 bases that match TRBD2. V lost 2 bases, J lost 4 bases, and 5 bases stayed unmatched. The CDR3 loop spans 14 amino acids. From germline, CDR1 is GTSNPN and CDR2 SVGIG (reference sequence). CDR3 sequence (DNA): TGTGCCTGGAGTCCGGGACTAGGACCAGATACGCAGTATTTT. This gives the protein CAWSPGLGPDTQYF.

CDR3 region: CASSWPGTGSQETQYF. The CDR3 bases are TGTGCCAGCAGCTGGCCTGGGACAGGGAGCCAAGAGACCCAGTACTTC. This chain joins TRBV5-4 and TRBJ2-5, with 9 positions matching TRBD1. Germline loops: CDR1 SGHNT, CDR2 YYREEE (reference sequence). V was pared by 3 bases and J by 1 base, with 7 bases of the junction left unmatched. The CDR3 has 16 amino acids. Based on the CDR3 plus reference TRBV5-4 and TRBJ2-5, the full variable domain is ETGVTQSPTHLIKTRGQQVTLRCSSQSGHNTVSWYQQALGQGPQFIFQYYREEENGRGNFPPRFSGLQFPNYSSELNVNALELDDSALYLCASSWPGTGSQETQYFGPGTRLLVL.

CDR3 sequence (DNA): TGTGCCAGAGACCGCTCTAGCGGGGGGAACGAGCAGTACTTC. This sequence encodes CARDRSSGGNEQYF. This chain joins TRBV2 and TRBJ2-7, with 11 bases fitting TRBD2. The junction had 9 bases not matched to a gene; V was cut back by 9 bases and J by 5 bases. The CDR3 totals 14 residues. Germline V lookup: CDR1 SNHLY, CDR2 FYNNEI.

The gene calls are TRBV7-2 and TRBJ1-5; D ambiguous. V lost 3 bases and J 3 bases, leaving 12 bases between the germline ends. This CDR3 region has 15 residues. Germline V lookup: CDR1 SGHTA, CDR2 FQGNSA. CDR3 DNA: TGTGCCAGCAGCTTCTCGGGGTTAAACAATCAGCCCCAGCATTTT. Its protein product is CASSFSGLNNQPQHF.